This T cell receptor (beta chain) was sequenced during a study of breast tumors, draining lymph nodes, adjacent tissues. The study, taken as a whole, reports: That most tumor T cells come from lymph nodes remained unproven. Most tumor T cells seemingly derive from lymph node, then expand in tumor. Tumor TCR diversity was below lymph nodes but above nontumor tissue. Luminal-like breast cancer showed significantly greater tumor-nontumor repertoire similarity than basal-like breast cancer did.

The lymph nodes were axillary draining lymph nodes from breast cancer patients. This CDR3 region has 13 residues. Germline V gives CDR1 SGHTA, CDR2 FQGNSA. V was pared by 8 bases and J by 7 bases, with 10 bases of the junction left unmatched. Concerning this clonotype itself: What it recognizes is unknown.

TCRdb processed the multiplex PCR reads anew with MiXCR; each CDR3 protein has one entry. The profile covers 120,000 to 150,000 distinct CDR3 sequences, with 30% to 35% appearing a single time and about 2.5% taken by the ten largest. Material: axillary lymph node tissue. This chain uses TRBV7-2 with TRBJ2-7; 8 nucleotides align to TRBD2. The sequence was collected from a female donor with breast cancer. Some clones in this sample may be carry-over from other donors' samples. The CDR3 region is CASEAGGLNEQYV. DNA of the CDR3: TGTGCCAGCGAGGCGGGGGGCCTCAATGAGCAGTACGTC.